The clone carrying this T cell receptor (beta chain) appeared a few times. The sample comes from a study of identical twins. In TCRdb, the 5' RACE reads were re-called with MiXCR into one record per CDR3 protein. The sample lists roughly 690,000 distinct CDR3 sequences; 21% were seen once. The germline V gene has CDR1 SGDLS and CDR2 YYNGEE. This CDR3 region has 13 residues. The ends lost 0 bases at V and 10 bases at J; junction bases unmatched: 4. These data are also associated with another study on T cells expressing NK-cell markers.

The TCR comes from a woman under 30 in good health. What was sequenced was PBMCs. V and J are TRBV9 and TRBJ2-1; the match to TRBD2 covers 7 bases. DNA for the CDR3: TGTGCCAGCAGCGTAGAGCTAGCGGACGAGCAGTTCTTC. It encodes CASSVELADEQFF.